The 8 T cell receptor beta chains below all came from one sample that was sequenced in a study of shared T cell receptors in the human thymus. Generated by immunoSEQ multiplex PCR, the TCRdb table keeps only in-frame clones and is missing some. Seen here are hundreds of thousands of clones, roughly 90% observed once, and the top ten hold about 0.01%. Separately, the same data were catalogued under a study of human thymus T cells.

The specimen sequenced was thymocytes. The receptors were gathered from a boy in the first two years of life with a congenital heart defect.

This clone was observed a few times. V gene TRBV6-1 combines with J gene TRBJ2-1; 10 bases line up with TRBD2. The germline V gene encodes CDR1 MNHNS and CDR2 SASEGT. CDR3 size: 17 residues. V was clipped by 1 base and J by 3 bases; unmatched bases: 6. Here the CDR3 DNA reads TGTGCCAGCAGTGAAGAACCCGGGACTAGCGTCTACAATGAGCAGTTCTTC. Protein product: CASSEEPGTSVYNEQFF.

The chain recombines TRBV11-2 with TRBJ2-3; maybe TRBD1 (6 bases). The CDR3 is made up of 19 amino acids. CDR1 and CDR2 from the germline V gene are SGHAT and FQNNGV. Trimming removed 5 bases from V and 0 bases from J, with 24 bases in between. CDR3 nucleotides: TGTGCCAGCAGCCCGGTAATCCTCGACAGGCGCCCTAGCACAGATACGCAGTATTTT. This encodes CASSPVILDRRPSTDTQYF.

V usage is TRBV27 and J usage is TRBJ2-1, with D possibly being TRBD1 (6 bases). V was pared by 4 bases and J by 9 bases, with 16 bases between. The CDR3 covers 14 residues. Per germline, CDR1 MNHEY and CDR2 SMNVEV (reference sequence). DNA for the CDR3: TGTGCCAGCAGTTCGTCCCGGGACACCGGTGAGCAGTTCTTC. Its translation is CASSSSRDTGEQFF.

The genes are TRBV28 and TRBJ1-1; 8 bases fit TRBD1. Trimming took 5 bases from V and 2 from J; bases not matched to a gene: 7. Germline V lookup: CDR1 MDHEN, CDR2 SYDVKM. The CDR3 runs to 15 residues. The CDR3 spells CASSLRPGGNTEAFF. CDR3 in DNA: TGTGCCAGCAGTCTCCGCCCAGGGGGCAACACTGAAGCTTTCTTT.

A few counts support this clone. The rearrangement joins TRBV5-8 to TRBJ1-1, with D perhaps matching TRBD1 (5 bases). V was clipped by 4 bases and J by 1 base, with 8 bases between them. The CDR3 length is 13 residues. CDR1 is SGHTS and CDR2 is YDEGEE in the germline V gene. Here the CDR3 reads CASSAGRNTEAFF. The DNA of the CDR3 is TGTGCCAGCAGCGCGGGACGGAACACTGAAGCTTTCTTT.

This chain links TRBV7-2 with TRBJ2-4, with D possibly being TRBD1 (5 bases). This CDR3 comprises 15 residues. Per the germline V gene, CDR1 is SGHTA and CDR2 is FQGNSA. V lost 5 bases and J 4 bases, leaving 15 bases between the germline ends. In DNA, the CDR3 is TGTGCCAGCAGCCGACGGGTGGGGCCGAAAAACATTCAGTACTTC. This gives the protein CASSRRVGPKNIQYF.

This chain links TRBV5-6 with TRBJ2-5, with TRBD2 matching 9 bases. There are 14 residues in the CDR3. V dropped 2 bases and J dropped 11; count of bases not matched to a gene: 10. Per germline, CDR1 SGHDT and CDR2 YYEEEE. CDR3 sequence reads: CASSLHRLAVEQYF. CDR3 in DNA: TGTGCCAGCAGCTTACACCGACTAGCGGTAGAGCAGTACTTC.

The gene calls are TRBV27 and TRBJ2-2, with TRBD1 as a possible D gene (6 bases). Germline CDR1 is MNHEY and CDR2 is SMNVEV (reference sequence). V lost 3 bases, J lost 0 bases, and 8 bases lay in between. The CDR3 has 15 residues. The CDR3 region is CASSFKGANTGELFF. The CDR3 DNA follows: TGTGCCAGCAGTTTTAAGGGGGCGAACACCGGGGAGCTGTTTTTT.